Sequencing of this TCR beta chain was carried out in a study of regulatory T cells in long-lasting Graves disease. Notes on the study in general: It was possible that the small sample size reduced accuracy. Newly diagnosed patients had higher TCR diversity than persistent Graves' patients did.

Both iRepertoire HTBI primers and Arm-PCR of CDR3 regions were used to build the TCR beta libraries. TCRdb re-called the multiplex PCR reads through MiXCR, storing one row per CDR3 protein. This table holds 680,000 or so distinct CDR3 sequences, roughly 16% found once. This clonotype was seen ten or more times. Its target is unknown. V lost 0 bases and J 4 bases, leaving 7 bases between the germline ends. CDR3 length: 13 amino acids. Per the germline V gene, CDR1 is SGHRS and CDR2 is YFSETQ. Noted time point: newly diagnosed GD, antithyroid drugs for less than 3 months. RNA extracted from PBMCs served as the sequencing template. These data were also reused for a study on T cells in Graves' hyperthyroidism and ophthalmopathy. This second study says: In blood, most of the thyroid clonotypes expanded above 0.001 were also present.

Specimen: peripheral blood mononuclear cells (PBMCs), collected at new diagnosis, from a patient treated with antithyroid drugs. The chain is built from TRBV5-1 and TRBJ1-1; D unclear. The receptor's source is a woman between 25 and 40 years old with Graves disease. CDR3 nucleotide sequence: TGCGCCAGCAGCTTGGATCTTGCCACTGAAGCTTTCTTT. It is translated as CASSLDLATEAFF.